The text below deals with one T cell receptor beta chain. Methods used by the authors: Nucleated cell counts were estimated from reference gene primer amplification. This table comes from immunoSEQ multiplex PCR, and its TCRdb copy is limited to in-frame clones, with some not included. The DNA gave D and trimming, while V, J and clone size come from that table. The table shows around 80,000 clones, with roughly 86% occurring only once. These data are taken from a study of blood T cell repertoires in COVID-19. Looking at the study overall: The samples span acute and convalescent COVID-19 from the United States, Italy and Spain. The analysed material was cDNA or gDNA that came from T cells, B-cell-depleted T cells, or PBMCs.

The sample taken for sequencing was peripheral blood. This TCR derives from a man aged 55-75 years with acute or convalescent COVID-19.

CDR3 sequence (DNA): TGTGCCAGCAGCTTAGGACAGGGGGCCGCCTACGAGCAGTACTTC. This encodes CASSLGQGAAYEQYF. The rearrangement joins TRBV7-2 to TRBJ2-7, with 10 bases lining up with TRBD1. J gave up 2 bases and V 1 base, and 2 bases lay outside the gene matches. The V gene's germline CDR1 is SGHTA and CDR2 FQGNSA. CDR3 size: 15 residues.